This paragraph reports one T cell receptor (beta chain). This clone was counted between two and nine times. The specificity of this receptor is unknown. The gene nomenclature and germline references here are murine. The sequenced fragment ends 4 residues before the CDR3 boundary, so the rest is inferred from the germline J gene. The method behind the library was the immunoSEQ multiplex PCR assay. RNA was extracted from all samples and reverse transcribed into cDNA as template for TCR sequencing. SuperScript III was used to make first-strand cDNA, primed with a 2:1 mix of oligo-dT and random hexamers. A synthetic immune receptor repertoire was used to measure amplification bias, and any remaining bias was corrected computationally. Libraries were sequenced on Illumina HiSeq using 60 bp reads that covered the CDR3 and were read from J toward V. The paper's data handling went like this. After raw reads were preprocessed to remove errors, the CDR3 was defined following IMGT conventions as running from the conserved cysteine to phenylalanine. Clonality was calculated as 1 minus Shannon entropy normalized by log2 of the number of productive unique TCRs. Scalp TCRbeta sequences were cross-referenced with sorted blood CD4 and CD8 repertoires so that the CD4 or CD8 identity of scalp clones could be inferred. TCRdb retrieved this table from immuneACCESS and kept in-frame rearrangements only. Not all clones are present; in checked studies, unresolved V genes account for under half, and no reason is known for the remainder. V and J calls and clone size come straight from that table; D and trimming were deduced from the DNA. The table records about 300,000 clones for this sample, and not one of them appears only once. The ten most abundant clones make up around 1.2% of the sample.

The sample belongs to a study of CD8+ T cells in alopecia areata (dated by TCRdb to the late 2010s). Background on the whole study: Skin from C3H/HeJ donors aged 6-12 months with spontaneous alopecia was grafted onto female C3H/HeJ recipients aged roughly 7-11 weeks. High-throughput TCRbeta sequencing was used to examine T cell clonal expansion in alopecia areata in both the C3H/HeJ mouse model and human patients. On the human side, TCRbeta sequencing was run on scalp tissue and on sorted CD4+ and CD8+ peripheral blood T cells from healthy controls and from alopecia areata patients with either patchy or totalis/universalis disease. Scalp clonality was compared among normal scalp (n=4), patchy alopecia areata scalp (n=8), and alopecia totalis/universalis scalp (n=8). RNA came from the PAXgene miRNA kit for fixed scalp, the miRNeasy kit for PBMCs, and the RNeasy kit for mouse skin. TCRbeta CDR3 regions were amplified by immunoSEQ multiplex PCR with 35 Vbeta forward and 13 Jbeta reverse primers.

As encoded in the germline V gene (reference sequence), CDR1 is NNHNN while CDR2 is SYGAGS. The CDR3 spans 16 residues, from the cysteine through the phenylalanine. Of the CDR3's DNA, 36 bases were read; they are in frame from base 1. Pooled mouse cutaneous lymph node cells were stained for CD4, CD8alpha, NKG2D, NKG2ACE and other markers, then sorted on a BD Influx. Paper-wide results and their limitations: Unlike mouse skin, which is dominated by gammadelta T cells, normal human skin has resident alphabeta T cells that are also sequenced, and this complicates analysis of the scalp TCR repertoire. Compared with normal scalp, lesional scalp had higher clonality and more expanded CD8+ clones, particularly in alopecia totalis/universalis, a pattern that suggests antigenic drive. Shared TCR sequences between patients were less evident than in mice, which may be partly attributable to HLA diversity in the patient population.

The sequencing input was CD4+ T cells sorted from a lymph node. This receptor was identified in a C3H/HeJ mouse with alopecia areata. Mice from this strain have the MHC haplotype H2-k. The chain joins TRBV13-2 to TRBJ2-5; 9 of the junction bases match TRBD1. Partial CDR3 DNA: TGTGCCAGCGGTGGGGGCCGGGACAGGGAGTGGGAC. It translates to CASGGGRDREWD. The CDR3 as a whole reads CASGGGRDREWDTQYF.